This TCR beta chain came from a study of blood T cell repertoires in COVID-19. Only in-frame clones appear in the TCRdb table, and some are missing; sequencing was by immunoSEQ multiplex PCR. The data contain approximately 260,000 clones, approximately 82% of them seen just once; the ten biggest clones take up approximately 5%. Germline values: CDR1 GTSNPN, CDR2 SVGIG (reference sequence). This CDR3 is built from 16 residues. The trim removed 2 bases at V and 4 bases at J, leaving 10 bases unmatched. Input material: peripheral blood. The sequence came from a woman over 75 with active or convalescent COVID-19. This rearrangement joins TRBV30 to TRBJ1-2; TRBD1 agrees at 10 bases. CDR3 DNA sequence: TGTGCCTGGAGTAGGGACAGGGGTATGAGGAGCTATGGCTACACCTTC. Encoded protein: CAWSRDRGMRSYGYTF.